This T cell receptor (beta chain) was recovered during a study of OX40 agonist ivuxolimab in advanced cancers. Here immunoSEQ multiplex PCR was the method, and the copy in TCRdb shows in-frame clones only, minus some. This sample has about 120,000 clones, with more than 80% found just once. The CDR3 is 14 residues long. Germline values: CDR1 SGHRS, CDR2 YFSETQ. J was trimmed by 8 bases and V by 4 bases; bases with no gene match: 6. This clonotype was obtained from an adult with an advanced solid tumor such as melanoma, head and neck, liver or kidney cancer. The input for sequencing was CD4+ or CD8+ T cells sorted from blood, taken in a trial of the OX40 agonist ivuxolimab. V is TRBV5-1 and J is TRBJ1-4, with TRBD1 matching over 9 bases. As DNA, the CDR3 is TGCGCCAGCAGCGCGGGACAGGGTGAAGAAAAACTGTTTTTT. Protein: CASSAGQGEEKLFF. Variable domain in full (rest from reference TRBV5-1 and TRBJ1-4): KAGVTQTPRYLIKTRGQQVTLSCSPISGHRSVSWYQQTPGQGLQFLFEYFSETQRNKGNFPGRFSGRQFSNSRSEMNVSTLELGDSALYLCASSAGQGEEKLFFGSGTQLSVL.